The 9 T cell receptor beta chains given below trace back to one sample, sequenced in a study of T cells in Graves' hyperthyroidism and ophthalmopathy. Authors of the study amplified TCR beta CDR3 regions from RNA transcripts. The HTBI set primed first-round TCR CDR3 RT-PCR. MiXCR, applied by TCRdb to the multiplex PCR reads, yields one record per CDR3 protein. The data contain some 300,000 distinct CDR3 sequences, roughly 14% of them singletons. The sample taken for sequencing was blood. These receptors came from a woman aged 25 to 39 with Graves' hyperthyroidism that later progressed to Graves' ophthalmopathy.

The chain employs TRBV5-5 and TRBJ2-6; TRBD2 matches at 7 bases. Germline V gene sequence: CDR1 SGHKS, CDR2 YYEKEE (reference sequence). CDR3 length: 16 amino acids. The V segment lost 4 bases and the J segment 1 base; nucleotides outside the gene matches: 5. The DNA of the CDR3 is TGTGCCAGCAGCCCCTGGGGGGGATCTGGGGCCAACGTCCTGACTTTC. It specifies CASSPWGGSGANVLTF.

This clonotype was seen a few times. This rearrangement joins TRBV5-1 to TRBJ1-3, with TRBD1 matching over 8 bases. In germline, CDR1 is SGHRS, CDR2 YFSETQ. J lost 0 bases, V lost 4 bases, and 3 bases had no gene match. The CDR3 totals 15 residues. CDR3 protein: CASSRQGNSGNTIYF. In nucleotides, the CDR3 is TGCGCCAGCAGCCGACAGGGGAACTCTGGAAACACCATATATTTT.

The rearrangement links TRBV12-3 or TRBV12-4 to TRBJ2-2, with TRBD1 as a possible D gene (6 bases). The CDR3 extends over 16 amino acids. V was clipped by 6 bases and J by 5 bases, with 19 bases between them. CDR3 in amino acids: CASSLTADSGTGELFF. As DNA, the CDR3 is TGTGCCAGCAGCTTAACGGCGGACAGCGGAACCGGGGAGCTGTTTTTT.

V is TRBV7-9 and J is TRBJ2-7; D uncertain. CDR1 and CDR2 from the germline V gene are SEHNR and FQNEAQ (reference sequence). The CDR3 runs to 11 residues. Between the trimmed V and J ends, which lost 6 bases and 9 bases, there was a span of 12 bases. This chain's CDR3 is CASSPLKGQYF. The CDR3 DNA is TGTGCCAGCAGTCCGTTGAAGGGGCAGTACTTC. The full variable domain, rest sourced from reference TRBV7-9 and TRBJ2-7, is DTGVSQNPRHKITKRGQNVTFRCDPISEHNRLYWYRQTLGQGPEFLTYFQNEAQLEKSRLLSDRFSAERPKGSFSTLEIQRTEQGDSAMYLCASSPLKGQYFGPGTRLTVT.

This clonotype was seen only a few times. This chain connects TRBV6-9 to TRBJ2-7; 10 nucleotides line up with TRBD2. Germline V gene sequence: CDR1 MNHGY, CDR2 SVAAGI. V was clipped by 4 bases and J by 2 bases; unmatched bases: 8. CDR3 length: 16 amino acids. The DNA of the CDR3 is TGTGCCAGCAGTTCAGGAAAGCGGGAGGGGGCCTACGAGCAGTACTTC. Its protein product is CASSSGKREGAYEQYF.

The chain recombines TRBV5-8 with TRBJ2-3; 14 nucleotides align to TRBD2. Per the germline V gene, CDR1 is SGHTS and CDR2 is YDEGEE. The CDR3 is 17 residues long. V shed 4 bases, J shed 4 bases, and the junction held 8 bases outside the gene matches. CDR3 residues: CASSTGLAGVLSDTQYF. The CDR3 coding sequence is TGTGCCAGCAGCACGGGACTAGCGGGAGTTCTTTCAGATACGCAGTATTTT.

The table lists this clonotype with a few counts. The rearrangement links TRBV9 to TRBJ2-7; TRBD2 aligns across 7 bases. The V gene's germline CDR1 is SGDLS and CDR2 YYNGEE. CDR3 size: 15 residues. After removal of 2 bases from V and 5 bases from J, the junction contained 10 bases not matched to a gene. The CDR3 coding sequence is TGTGCCAGCAGCGTGGGGACTAAACGTTTCGACGAGCAGTACTTC. This translates into CASSVGTKRFDEQYF.

This clonotype was counted at least ten times. The rearrangement links TRBV18 to TRBJ2-3; D may correspond to TRBD1 or TRBD2 (5 bases each). CDR1 and CDR2 (germline): KGHSH, LQKENI. The CDR3 is 14 amino acids. The V and J ends lost 6 bases and 6 bases respectively, with 16 bases between them. CDR3 in amino acids: CASSDWGKGDTQYF. The CDR3 region has the DNA TGTGCCAGCTCCGACTGGGGGAAGGGGGATACGCAGTATTTT.

This clonotype has a count of ten or more. The gene calls are TRBV19 and TRBJ2-2; 9 nucleotides agree with TRBD1. This CDR3 region has 14 residues. Germline V gene data show CDR1 as LNHDA and CDR2 as SQIVND (reference sequence). J gave up 7 bases and V 7 bases, and 7 bases lay outside the gene matches. The CDR3 coding sequence is TGTGCCAGTACACCGGGACAGGGAATCGGGGAGCTGTTTTTT. Translated: CASTPGQGIGELFF.